One T cell receptor (beta chain) is described in this entry. No cognate antigen has been identified for it. Base-call qualities are not available, and no considerably larger clone is one nucleotide away. Collaborating institutions collected whole blood in K2EDTA tubes following their own protocols. Collaborator samples were shipped for TCRbeta analysis as frozen whole blood, isolated PBMCs, or DNA extracted from either sample type. These data are taken from a study of blood T cell repertoires in COVID-19 (dated by TCRdb to between 2020 and 2021). Study-wide context: Collaborator samples came from the United States, Italy and Spain and covered acute and convalescent phases of COVID-19. Samples were obtained from the ongoing ImmuneRACE study (first 160 participants) and from some 1,200 subjects provided by 6 global collaborators. The material from the prospective study consisted of cDNA or gDNA derived from T cells, B-cell-depleted T cells, or PBMCs. Where available, HLA class I and class II types were taken from metadata supplied by the sample provider and were not determined by assay-based typing. Deeply sampled blood TCRbeta repertoires from subjects exposed to, actively infected with, or recovered from COVID-19 were included in the dataset. A de-identified subject ID, COVID-19 status, age in years and sex were almost always included in the sample metadata. The repertoires were released in a freely available public database intended as a resource for research on the immune response to SARS-CoV-2. Broader findings and caveats from the paper: How much clinical and demographic metadata was included differed by source and by participant, and the metadata was provided uncurated.

TCRbeta CDR3 regions were amplified from genomic DNA using the immunoSEQ Assay, a bias-controlled multiplex PCR. The paper's data handling went like this. Within the assay, amplification of reference gene primers was used to estimate how many nucleated cells each sample contained. To quantify the absolute abundance of each unique TCRbeta CDR3 rearrangement, sequence reads were collapsed and filtered. For each sample, productive Simpson clonality was calculated as the square root of Simpson's diversity index across productive rearrangements. As stored in TCRdb, this immuneACCESS dataset retains in-frame rearrangements with V and J assigned. A fraction of the clones does not appear; measured against another copy, unresolved V genes explain less than half of the discrepancy, and the remainder lacks a known reason. V, J and clone size reflect that table, while D and trimming were determined from the DNA. This sample lists some 140,000 clones; approximately 89% were detected once. The ten largest clones take up around 4.1% of the sample.

Reading from cysteine to phenylalanine, the CDR3 counts 13 amino acids. CDR3 DNA only is kept here, 39 bases in frame from base 1. V gives up 2 bases and J gives up 8 bases, and the segment between their germline ends measures 12 bases. According to the germline V gene, CDR1 reads MRHNA and CDR2 reads SNTAGT. The receptor's source is a human donor in a cohort sampled during active COVID-19. In this chain, TRBV6-4 is recombined with TRBJ1-2; matching of 5 bases hints at TRBD1 as the D gene. Sample: peripheral blood. The DNA is as follows: TGTGCCAGCAGTGACGCTGGGGCGCGGGGCTACACCTTC. Translated, this is CASSDAGARGYTF.